The next 10 T cell receptor beta chains were all read from a single sample in a study of cytomegalovirus exposure and HLA in healthy donors. Both 60 Vbeta primers and 13 Jbeta primers went into the PCR. Sequenced by immunoSEQ multiplex PCR; TCRdb stores in-frame clones only, minus some. This table holds roughly 200,000 clones, approximately 88% found once. Material: PBMCs. The receptors derive from a boy under 10 years old in good health and CMV-seronegative.

Points on this clone: The junction differs from germline at one of its ends, possibly a read error. The chain's CDR3 is CSSSLGGTVSNQPQHF. The CDR3 DNA reads TGTTCCAGCAGCTTAGGGGGGACAGTTAGCAATCAGCCCCAGCATTTT. The genes are TRBV7-9 and TRBJ1-5, with 7 bases aligning to TRBD1. This CDR3 is built from 16 residues. Germline-derived CDR1 and CDR2 are SEHNR and FQNEAQ (reference sequence).

This chain uses TRBV7-9 with TRBJ2-7; D gene unclear. Germline lookup yields CDR1 SEHNR and CDR2 FQNEAQ (reference sequence). Trimming took 2 bases from V and 3 from J, leaving 5 bases between them. The CDR3 covers 12 residues. The CDR3 sequence is CASSLLNYEQYF. For the CDR3, the DNA is TGTGCCAGCAGCTTACTAAACTACGAGCAGTACTTC. The entire variable domain, with the rest obtained from reference TRBV7-9 and TRBJ2-7, is as follows: DTGVSQNPRHKITKRGQNVTFRCDPISEHNRLYWYRQTLGQGPEFLTYFQNEAQLEKSRLLSDRFSAERPKGSFSTLEIQRTEQGDSAMYLCASSLLNYEQYFGPGTRLTVT.

The J gene is TRBJ1-3, the V gene TRBV5-5; 7 bases map to TRBD1. Germline CDR1 is SGHKS and CDR2 is YYEKEE (reference sequence). The CDR3 is made up of 13 amino acids. The junction had 5 bases not matched to a gene; V was cut back by 8 bases and J by 3 bases. This chain's CDR3 is CASHRGSGNTIYF. The CDR3 DNA reads as TGTGCCAGTCACAGGGGCAGTGGAAACACCATATATTTT.

The table lists this clone with a few counts. The rearrangement links TRBV30 to TRBJ2-2; no clear D. CDR1 GTSNPN and CDR2 SVGIG come from the germline V gene (reference sequence). This CDR3 has 13 amino acids. V was clipped by 0 bases and J by 4 bases, with 6 bases between them. CDR3 sequence reads: CAWSVSGTGELFF. The CDR3 nucleotides are TGTGCCTGGAGTGTATCCGGCACCGGGGAGCTGTTTTTT.

This chain joins TRBV2 and TRBJ2-5, with 14 bases aligning to TRBD2. The CDR3 length is 15 residues. Trimming at V came to 6 bases and at J to 7 bases, leaving 7 bases not matched to a gene. CDR1 is SNHLY and CDR2 is FYNNEI in the germline V gene. CDR3 in amino acids: CASRGLAGDESTQYF. For the CDR3, the DNA is TGTGCCAGCAGGGGACTAGCGGGAGATGAGTCGACCCAGTACTTC.

This clone was seen a handful of times. The chain couples TRBV2 to TRBJ1-1, with D perhaps TRBD1 (6 bases). V lost 6 bases to trimming and J lost 1 base, with 12 bases between them. The CDR3 sequence is 14 residues long. CDR1 and CDR2 (germline): SNHLY, FYNNEI. The CDR3 bases are TGTGCCAGCAGCGTTGGACAGCCGAACACTGAAGCTTTCTTT. Protein product: CASSVGQPNTEAFF.

This clone has just one count. CDR3 residues: CASSLGRQGSSNQPQHF. The CDR3 bases are TGTGCCAGCAGCTTAGGGAGACAGGGTTCCAGCAATCAGCCCCAGCATTTT. The chain has TRBV11-3 and TRBJ1-5, with TRBD1 identical over 7 bases. V gave up 1 base and J gave up 1 base; unmatched junction bases: 7. In germline, CDR1 is SGHNT, CDR2 YENEEA. This CDR3 has 17 residues.

The rearrangement links TRBV7-6 to TRBJ1-1, with D tentatively TRBD1 (5 bases). CDR3 length equals 13 residues. The germline V and J ends were trimmed by 3 bases and 5 bases, with 10 bases remaining between them. Germline loops: CDR1 SGHVS, CDR2 FNYEAQ. CDR3 DNA sequence: TGTGCCAGCAGCTTCTGGCAGGGAACTGAAGCTTTCTTT. This encodes CASSFWQGTEAFF.

V is TRBV2 and J is TRBJ2-5, with a tentative D call TRBD1 (5 bases). The germline V and J ends were trimmed by 5 bases and 5 bases, with 6 bases remaining between them. From germline, CDR1 is SNHLY and CDR2 FYNNEI. The CDR3 consists of 11 residues. The CDR3 protein is CASSSGETQYF. The CDR3 coding sequence is TGTGCCAGCAGTTCAGGGGAGACCCAGTACTTC.

This sequence joins TRBV5-1 and TRBJ1-2; tentatively, D is TRBD1 (5 bases). Trimming left V 0 bases short and J 8 bases short, with 23 bases between. CDR3 length equals 17 residues. The V gene's germline CDR1 is SGHRS and CDR2 YFSETQ. Here the CDR3 DNA reads TGCGCCAGCAGCTTGGACAGGAATGGGGCACCTATTCGAGGCTACACCTTC. Its translation: CASSLDRNGAPIRGYTF.